The clone carrying this T cell receptor (beta chain) was found a few times. Antigen unknown. This was a survey-level run. Generated by immunoSEQ multiplex PCR, the TCRdb table keeps only in-frame clones and is missing some. The repertoire holds roughly 30,000 clones, almost 85% seen once, with 3.5% to 4.5% in the top ten. This sample was taken from a study of pediatric ulcerative colitis. Study results and limitations: Compared with controls, ulcerative colitis showed greater blood-rectum clone sharing. Substantially fewer templates came from a couple of patients' blood samples.

CDR3 size: 15 residues. The J segment lost 3 bases and the V segment lost 5 bases, leaving 6 bases of the junction unmatched. CDR1 is MDHEN and CDR2 is SYDVKM in the germline V gene. The rearrangement links TRBV28 to TRBJ1-5; 8 bases are a match to TRBD1. This clonotype originated in a boy younger than 18 with severe ulcerative colitis. The sample consisted of blood. The CDR3 spells CASSIRTGFNQPQHF. The CDR3 DNA reads TGTGCCAGCAGTATACGGACAGGGTTCAATCAGCCCCAGCATTTT.